Given below is one T cell receptor (beta chain) in context. The sample holds many counts of this clonotype. What this receptor recognizes is not known. No clone much larger than this one lies a single base away; base qualities are absent. Every donor in the study was a healthy Caucasian. The twin cohort comprised three pairs of female monozygotic twins, all aged about 18 to 30 years. Peripheral blood mononuclear cells were used as the source from which RNA for TCR libraries was isolated. V loses 0 bases of germline sequence and J loses 5 bases, and the interval between the two ends is 16 bases. Looking up the germline V gene yields CDR1 LGHNA and CDR2 YSLEER. The CDR3 numbers 17 residues from cysteine through phenylalanine. Only the CDR3 portion is preserved as DNA: 51 bases, with reading frame beginning at the first base. The data derive from a study of identical twins (dated by TCRdb to about 2016). Regarding the complete study: To test whether fetal clonotypes persist, the study used deep sequencing on TCR alpha and beta repertoires from monozygotic twins, unrelated adults of various ages, and cord blood. To rule out contamination, replicate twin experiments were performed at different times with different library preparation protocols.

The paper as a whole reports these results and caveats: Compared with coincidental sharing between unrelated individuals, out-of-frame TCR alpha sequences shared between twins showed an excess of sequences with low generation probability. Out-of-frame TCR alpha sharing in monozygotic twins was systematically underestimated by recombination models, whereas sharing between unrelated individuals was in agreement with the recombination models. Abundant cord blood beta clonotypes had fewer insertions, young adult naive repertoires showed a similar but weaker trend, and memory repertoires showed no such trend. Excess twin sharing in beta out-of-frame sequences was weaker because fewer shared sequences lowered the signal-to-noise ratio. Because the same donors could not be followed over many years, the conclusions relied on cross-sectional statistical analysis. Invariant T cells such as MAIT and iNKT could partly confound zero-insertion analyses, although diverse VJ usage argued against such confounding for most clonotypes.

Receptors were amplified or captured by 5' RACE. The sequencer was an Illumina HiSeq 2000. Template switching added a universal primer binding site, and the final cDNA carried a unique molecular identifier that allowed TCR cDNA molecules to be counted accurately. Specific primers in the conserved constant-segment region were used to synthesize first-strand cDNA for TCR alpha and beta chains. To control for contamination, every cDNA library carried two barcodes: a SMART-Mk sample barcode plus Illumina barcodes. Two successive PCR steps introduced TruSeq adapter sequences along with Illumina sample barcodes. The TCR alpha and beta cDNA libraries were sequenced on the Illumina HiSeq platform using custom primers. The paper's processing steps were these. Unique molecular identifiers were extracted from raw reads with MiGEC, and CDR3 positions were determined with MiXCR. For each individual, recombination models were inferred using an EM algorithm with the repgenHMM and IGoR tools. Shared clonotype analysis was performed with the tcR package in R, normalizing sharing by the product of cloneset sizes. To study raw recombination without the effects of thymic and clonal selection, out-of-frame nonproductive sequences were analyzed. Clones were called with MiXCR by TCRdb after fastp trimmed the public reads at Q25, and only in-frame beta chains were retained. When rows share a CDR3 protein, they turn into one entry using the most common DNA and genes. The authors' filters were not applied to this entry. The sample data list about 700,000 distinct CDR3 sequences, and less than 10% of these were observed just once. The top ten hold 0.75% to 1% of the sample.

These same data were also listed under a study on yellow fever vaccine responses in identical twins. Drawing on the second study: According to the authors, in identical twins the way T cells responded to vaccination appeared partly convergent and partly personalized. The study precisely tracked vaccine-responding T cell clones in identical twins.

The origin of this receptor is a woman between 18 and 29 years old in good health. The chain employs TRBV4-3 and TRBJ1-4; the D gene cannot be named for sure. Sample: PBMCs. The CDR3 region has the sequence CASSQDLPGLRNEKLFF. The DNA is as follows: TGCGCCAGCAGCCAAGATCTCCCAGGACTACGCAATGAAAAACTGTTTTTT.